The T cell receptor (beta chain) described here comes from a study of graft-versus-host responses after intestinal transplantation. Some clones are missing from TCRdb's copy, which holds only in-frame ones; the method was immunoSEQ multiplex PCR. The sample gives some 140,000 clones, approximately 91% of which show up once; 0.19% is in the top ten. This CDR3 has 17 amino acids. Germline loops: CDR1 MDHEN, CDR2 SYDVKM. With 4 bases removed from V and 0 bases from J, the gap between germline ends came to 16 bases. With respect to this clone: As yet, its antigen is unknown.

This specimen consisted of unstimulated CD4+ T cells sorted from spleen or lymph node cells, obtained before intestinal transplant. This clonotype was sampled from a human donor who received an intestinal transplant. V usage is TRBV28 and J usage is TRBJ2-1; D is unclear. The CDR3 region has the DNA TGTGCCAGCAGTTCTGATATATCTCAGAGCTCCTACAATGAGCAGTTCTTC. Translation gives CASSSDISQSSYNEQFF.